This T cell receptor (beta chain) derives from a study of Graves' ophthalmopathy and Graves' hyperthyroidism. Study in general: Peripheral blood sampling occurred at initial diagnosis, before any treatment. Study outcomes and limitations: This model predicted ophthalmopathy progression (sensitivity about 67%, specificity 72.22%).

The authors amplified TCR beta CDR3 regions from RNA transcripts. In the first round, RT-PCR was carried out with HTBI primers, and a multiplex PCR formed the second round. TCRdb re-derived calls from the multiplex PCR reads in MiXCR, one entry per CDR3 protein. Among hundreds of thousands of distinct CDR3 sequences listed, around 40% were seen once. Worth noting for this clonotype: The antigen remains undetermined.

The PBMCs originated from more than 7.5 ml of fresh peripheral blood. CDR1 is SNHLY and CDR2 is FYNNEI in the germline V gene. Germline trimming cut 6 bases from V and 8 bases from J; bases unmatched to any gene: 12. The CDR3 consists of 14 residues. The clonotype originates from an adult man with Graves' ophthalmopathy. The source material was peripheral blood. The chain uses TRBV2 and TRBJ1-2, with 7 positions matching TRBD1. CDR3 in amino acids: CASSGQGDISGYTF. CDR3 nucleotides: TGTGCCAGCAGCGGTCAGGGGGACATCAGCGGCTACACCTTC.